This TCR beta chain was found in a study of blood T cell repertoires in COVID-19. Overall study context: Samples came from the United States, Italy and Spain, spanning acute and convalescent COVID-19. Sources were T cells, B-cell-depleted T cells, or PBMCs; the material itself was cDNA or gDNA.

TCRdb's copy holds only in-frame clones and misses some; the assay was immunoSEQ multiplex PCR. This table holds 240,000 or so clones, roughly nine tenths found once. V was pared by 2 bases and J by 7 bases, with 12 bases of the junction left unmatched. From germline, CDR1 is SEHNR and CDR2 FQNEAQ (reference sequence). The CDR3 is 16 amino acids. Sequencing input: peripheral blood. The rearrangement uses TRBV7-9 and TRBJ1-2, with TRBD1 matching over 8 bases. This TCR derives from a man aged 55 to 70 with acute or convalescent COVID-19. The CDR3: CASSLLAPQGAGGYTF. The CDR3 DNA sequence: TGTGCCAGCAGCTTACTTGCACCCCAGGGGGCGGGTGGCTACACCTTC.